The next 6 T cell receptor beta chains were all read from a single sample in a study of shared clonotypes between healthy human individuals. Here immunoSEQ multiplex PCR was the method, and the copy in TCRdb shows in-frame clones only, minus some. The sample carries 1,400,000 or so clones, about 98.5% recorded once. The specimen was naive CD4+ T cells sorted from blood. Subset denoted: CD45RA+ positively selected. The receptors here all came from a man aged 30 to 39 in good health.

This sequence joins TRBV5-1 and TRBJ2-6, with unresolved D. Trimming left V 4 bases short and J 2 bases short, with 10 bases between. The CDR3 sequence is 15 residues long. Per the germline V gene, CDR1 is SGHRS and CDR2 is YFSETQ. The DNA for the CDR3 is TGCGCCAGCAGCATGGACCCTACTGGGGCCAACGTCCTGACTTTC. This translates into CASSMDPTGANVLTF.

V usage is TRBV10-3 and J usage is TRBJ2-7; TRBD1 aligns across 8 bases. J was trimmed by 2 bases and V by 5 bases; bases with no gene match: 11. This CDR3 region has 16 residues. Per germline, CDR1 ENHRY and CDR2 SYGVKD. CDR3 sequence: CAISWVGGQAPYEQYF. The DNA of the CDR3 is TGTGCCATCAGTTGGGTCGGGGGACAGGCCCCCTACGAGCAGTACTTC.

The chain employs TRBV28 and TRBJ1-2, with TRBD1 identical over 7 bases. The CDR3 runs to 15 residues. Trimming took 6 bases from V and 10 from J; bases not matched to a gene: 17. Germline V gives CDR1 MDHEN, CDR2 SYDVKM. In DNA, the CDR3 is TGTGCCAGCAGGGGACCGGGACAGCGAGGAAGGGACTACACCTTC. Translation: CASRGPGQRGRDYTF.

This CDR3 reads CAFSAFSYNEQFF. The CDR3 nucleotides read TGTGCCTTTAGCGCTTTCTCCTACAATGAGCAGTTCTTC. The chain employs TRBV5-4 and TRBJ2-1, with D perhaps matching TRBD2 (5 bases). The germline V gene encodes CDR1 SGHNT and CDR2 YYREEE (reference sequence). V was clipped by 10 bases and J by 0 bases, with 11 bases between them. The CDR3 length is 13 residues.

The chain combines TRBV15 with TRBJ1-2; TRBD1 matches at 8 bases. The V gene's germline CDR1 is LNHNV and CDR2 YYDKDF (reference sequence). The CDR3 is 15 residues long. The V and J ends lost 0 bases and 8 bases, in that order; junction bases with no gene match: 8. The CDR3 region is CATSREDGQGQGYTF. The CDR3 coding sequence is TGTGCCACCAGCAGAGAGGATGGACAGGGACAAGGCTACACCTTC.

The genes are TRBV6-1 and TRBJ2-7, with 11 bases fitting TRBD2. CDR3 length: 16 amino acids. Trimming removed 2 bases from V and 0 bases from J; junction bases left unmatched: 3. Germline V gene data show CDR1 as MNHNS and CDR2 as SASEGT. The CDR3 region is CASSETGTSGSYEQYF. In DNA form, the CDR3 reads TGTGCCAGCAGTGAAACCGGGACTAGCGGCTCCTACGAGCAGTACTTC.